Sequencing of this T cell receptor (beta chain) was carried out in a study of CD8 T cells in Susac syndrome. A quantity of about 0.45 to 1 ug RNA underwent reverse transcription using random hexamers. Each CDR3 protein gets one entry after TCRdb re-called the immunoSEQ multiplex PCR reads with MiXCR. Altogether 150,000 to 200,000 distinct CDR3 sequences are present, roughly 95% being singletons, with the ten largest covering around 0.13%. The CDR3 sequence is 13 residues long. Trimming took off 2 bases at V and 4 bases at J, with 8 bases between the two ends. Sequencing of TCR beta drew on CD8+ and CD4+ T cells from blood.

Sequenced material: CD4+ T cells from PBMCs. V usage is TRBV12-3 or TRBV12-4 and J usage is TRBJ1-1; a weak D match, TRBD1 (6 bases). This TCR derives from a human donor in good health. The CDR3 region has the DNA TGTGCCAGCAGTTTAACAGGGCTCACTGAAGCTTTCTTT. Protein product: CASSLTGLTEAFF.